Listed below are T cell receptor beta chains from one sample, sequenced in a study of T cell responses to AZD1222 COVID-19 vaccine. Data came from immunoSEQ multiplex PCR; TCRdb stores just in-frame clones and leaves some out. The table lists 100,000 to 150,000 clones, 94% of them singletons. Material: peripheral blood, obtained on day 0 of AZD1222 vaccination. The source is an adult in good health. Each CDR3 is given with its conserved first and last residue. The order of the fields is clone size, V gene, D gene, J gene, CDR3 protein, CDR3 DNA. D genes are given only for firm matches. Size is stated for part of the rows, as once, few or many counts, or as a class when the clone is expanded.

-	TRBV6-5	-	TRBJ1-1	CASSRQGGTEAFF	TGTGCCAGCAGTCGGCAGGGCGGCACTGAAGCTTTCTTT
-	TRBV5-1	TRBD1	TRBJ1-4	CASSTGQGGEKLFF	TGCGCCAGCAGCACCGGACAGGGCGGTGAAAAACTGTTTTTT
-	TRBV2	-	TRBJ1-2	CTSSEPPPGYTF	TGTACCAGCAGTGAACCCCCCCCTGGCTACACCTTC
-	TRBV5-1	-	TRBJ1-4	CASSHRGENEKLFF	TGCGCCAGCAGCCACCGAGGGGAAAATGAAAAACTGTTTTTT
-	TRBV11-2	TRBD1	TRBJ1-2	CASSSMPRGQKGYGYTF	TGTGCCAGCAGCTCGATGCCCAGGGGGCAGAAAGGCTATGGCTACACCTTC
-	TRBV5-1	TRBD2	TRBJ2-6	CASSLGAGGSLSGANVLTF	TGCGCCAGCAGCTTGGGGGCGGGAGGGTCCCTCTCTGGGGCCAACGTCCTGACTTTC
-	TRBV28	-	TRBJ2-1	CASSSHTPTSLNEQFF	TGTGCCAGCAGTTCACACACCCCGACTAGTTTGAATGAGCAGTTCTTC
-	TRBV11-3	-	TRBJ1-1	CASSLDRNTEAFF	TGTGCCAGCAGCTTAGACAGAAACACTGAAGCTTTCTTT
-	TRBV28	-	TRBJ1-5	CASGQPQHF	TGTGCCAGCGGTCAGCCCCAGCATTTT
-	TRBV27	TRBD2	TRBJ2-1	CASSLQTSTYNEQFF	TGTGCCAGCAGTTTACAGACTAGCACCTACAATGAGCAGTTCTTC
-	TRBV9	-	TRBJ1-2	CASSVGLWRGYTF	TGTGCCAGCAGCGTAGGCCTATGGAGGGGCTACACCTTC
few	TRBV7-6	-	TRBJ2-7	CASSLVGGSYEQYF	TGTGCCAGCAGCTTAGTTGGGGGGAGCTACGAGCAGTACTTC
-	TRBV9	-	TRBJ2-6	CASSVGRASSGANVLTF	TGTGCCAGCAGCGTAGGTCGGGCCAGCTCTGGGGCCAACGTCCTGACTTTC
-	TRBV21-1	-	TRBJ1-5	CASSKTGTAKQPQHF	TGTGCCAGCAGCAAAACCGGGACAGCAAAACAGCCCCAGCATTTT
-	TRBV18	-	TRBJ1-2	CASSPEVGGYTF	TGTGCCAGCTCTCCTGAGGTCGGGGGCTACACCTTC
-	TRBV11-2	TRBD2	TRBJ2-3	CASSIFGLAGTGDTQYF	TGTGCCAGCAGCATATTTGGACTAGCGGGAACGGGCGATACGCAGTATTTT
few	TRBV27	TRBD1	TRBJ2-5	CASSSILPRDRLQETQYF	TGTGCCAGCAGTTCCATACTCCCCCGGGACAGATTACAAGAGACCCAGTACTTC
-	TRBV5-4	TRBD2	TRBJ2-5	CASSATGTSGQETQYF	TGTGCCAGCAGCGCAACCGGGACTAGCGGCCAAGAGACCCAGTACTTC
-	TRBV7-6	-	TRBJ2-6	CASSTRGAAGANVLTF	TGTGCCAGCAGCACCCGGGGGGCCGCTGGGGCCAACGTCCTGACTTTC
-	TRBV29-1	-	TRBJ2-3	CSAPRMGGGNTQYF	TGCAGCGCCCCGAGGATGGGGGGCGGGAATACGCAGTATTTT
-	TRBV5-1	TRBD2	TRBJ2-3	CASSGRTSGPTDTQYF	TGCGCCAGCAGCGGACGGACTAGCGGCCCCACAGATACGCAGTATTTT
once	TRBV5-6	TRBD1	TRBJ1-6	CASSLTGAEGISPLHF	TGTGCCAGCAGTCTGACAGGGGCAGAGGGGATTTCACCCCTCCACTTT
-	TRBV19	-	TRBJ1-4	CASSMYPGLGNEKLFF	TGTGCCAGTAGTATGTACCCGGGGTTGGGGAATGAAAAACTGTTTTTT
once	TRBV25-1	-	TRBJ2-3	CASSEPTGTDTQYF	TGTGCCAGCAGTGAACCAACAGGCACAGATACGCAGTATTTT
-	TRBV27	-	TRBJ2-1	CASSLLPQAGGASEQFF	TGTGCCAGCAGTTTATTACCCCAAGCGGGTGGGGCGAGTGAGCAGTTCTTC
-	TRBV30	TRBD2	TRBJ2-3	CAWSVQREKRDTQYF	TGTGCCTGGAGTGTGCAGCGGGAGAAGAGAGATACGCAGTATTTT
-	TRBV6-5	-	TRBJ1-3	CASILGSGNTIYF	TGTGCCAGCATCCTAGGCTCTGGAAACACCATATATTTT
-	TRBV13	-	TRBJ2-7	CASSSGRNTYEQYF	TGTGCCAGCAGCTCTGGCAGGAATACCTACGAGCAGTACTTC
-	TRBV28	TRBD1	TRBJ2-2	CASSPHHLTGAGELFF	TGTGCCAGCAGTCCACACCACTTGACAGGGGCCGGGGAGCTGTTTTTT
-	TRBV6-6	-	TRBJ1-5	CASRGGAGDQPQHF	TGTGCCAGCAGGGGGGGGGCAGGGGACCAGCCCCAGCATTTT
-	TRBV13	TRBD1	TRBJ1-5	CASSLGQGADNQPQHF	TGTGCCAGCAGCTTAGGACAGGGGGCGGACAATCAGCCCCAGCATTTT
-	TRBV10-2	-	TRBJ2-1	CASSEYYNEQFF	TGCGCCAGCAGTGAATATTACAATGAGCAGTTCTTC
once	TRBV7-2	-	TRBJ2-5	CASSFSGEETQYF	TGTGCCAGCAGCTTCTCAGGGGAAGAGACCCAGTACTTC
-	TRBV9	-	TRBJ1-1	CASSVLQGGEAFF	TGTGCCAGCAGCGTCTTACAGGGAGGGGAAGCTTTCTTT
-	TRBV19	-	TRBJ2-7	CASRDEDRARLAGAPYEQYF	TGTGCCAGTAGGGATGAGGACAGGGCACGGCTAGCGGGTGCCCCCTACGAGCAGTACTTC
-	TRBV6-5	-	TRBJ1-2	CASIGGLDYGYTF	TGTGCCAGCATAGGAGGGCTTGACTATGGCTACACCTTC
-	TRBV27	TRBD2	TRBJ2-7	CASSPGTLAGVSYEQYF	TGTGCCAGCAGCCCCGGGACTCTAGCGGGAGTTTCCTACGAGCAGTACTTC
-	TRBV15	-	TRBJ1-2	CATSRDVNYGYTF	TGTGCCACCAGCAGGGACGTAAACTATGGCTACACCTTC
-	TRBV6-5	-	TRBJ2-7	CASRSAGTYEQYF	TGTGCCAGCCGGAGCGCAGGGACCTACGAGCAGTACTTC
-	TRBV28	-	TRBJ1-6	CASSLGGGHSPLHF	TGTGCCAGCAGTTTAGGAGGGGGGCATTCACCCCTCCACTTT
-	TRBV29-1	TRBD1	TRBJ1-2	CSVPRGAHGYTF	TGCAGCGTCCCCAGGGGGGCCCATGGCTACACCTTC
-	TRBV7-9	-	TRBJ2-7	CASSLSGLNEQYF	TGTGCCAGCAGCTTGTCGGGGTTGAACGAGCAGTACTTC
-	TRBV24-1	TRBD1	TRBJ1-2	CATSDSRTGHNGYTF	TGTGCCACCAGTGATTCCCGGACAGGACACAATGGCTACACCTTC
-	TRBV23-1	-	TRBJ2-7	CASSLEASTEQYF	TGCGCCAGCAGTCTAGAGGCCTCCACCGAGCAGTACTTC
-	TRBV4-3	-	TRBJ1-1	CASSLQVFGEAFF	TGCGCCAGCAGCCTACAGGTCTTCGGTGAAGCTTTCTTT
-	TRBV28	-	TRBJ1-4	CASSTRGGMEKLFF	TGTGCCAGCAGCACCAGGGGCGGAATGGAAAAACTGTTTTTT
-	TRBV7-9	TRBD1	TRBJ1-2	CASSHRPFDRVGGYTF	TGTGCCAGCAGCCACCGCCCCTTCGACAGGGTAGGTGGCTACACCTTC
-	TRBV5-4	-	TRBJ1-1	CASSFPQGQAFF	TGTGCCAGCAGCTTCCCCCAGGGCCAAGCTTTCTTT
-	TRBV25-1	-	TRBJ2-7	CASTSDKSYEQYF	TGTGCCAGCACGAGTGACAAGTCCTACGAGCAGTACTTC
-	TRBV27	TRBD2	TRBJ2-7	CASSIRPSGAYEQYF	TGTGCCAGCAGTATCCGGCCTAGCGGAGCCTACGAGCAGTACTTC
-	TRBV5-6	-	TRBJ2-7	CASSWREYEQYF	TGTGCCAGCAGCTGGAGAGAGTACGAGCAGTACTTC
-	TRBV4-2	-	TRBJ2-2	CASSQGPSPGELFF	TGTGCCAGCAGCCAAGGGCCGTCTCCCGGGGAGCTGTTTTTT
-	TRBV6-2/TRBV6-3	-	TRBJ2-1	CASSYSGAVSYNEQFF	TGTGCCAGCAGTTACTCGGGGGCCGTCTCCTACAATGAGCAGTTCTTC